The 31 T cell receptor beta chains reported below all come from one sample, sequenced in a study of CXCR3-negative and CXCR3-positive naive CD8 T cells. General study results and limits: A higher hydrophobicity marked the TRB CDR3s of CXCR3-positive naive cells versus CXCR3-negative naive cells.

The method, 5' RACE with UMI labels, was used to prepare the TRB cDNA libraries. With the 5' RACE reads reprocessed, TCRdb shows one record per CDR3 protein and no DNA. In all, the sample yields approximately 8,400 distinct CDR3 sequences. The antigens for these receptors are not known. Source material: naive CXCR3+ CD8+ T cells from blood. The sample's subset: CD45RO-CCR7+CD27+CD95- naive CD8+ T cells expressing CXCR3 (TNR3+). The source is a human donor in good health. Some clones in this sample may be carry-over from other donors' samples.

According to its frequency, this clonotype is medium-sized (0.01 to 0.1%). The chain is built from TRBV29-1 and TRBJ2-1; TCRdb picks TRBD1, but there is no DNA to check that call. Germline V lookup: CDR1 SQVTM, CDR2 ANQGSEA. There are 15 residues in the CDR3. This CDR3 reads CSVAGTEATYNEQFF.

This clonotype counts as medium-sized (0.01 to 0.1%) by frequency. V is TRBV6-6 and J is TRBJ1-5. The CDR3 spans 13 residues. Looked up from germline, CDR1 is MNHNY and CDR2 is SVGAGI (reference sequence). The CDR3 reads CASSRLTNQPQHF.

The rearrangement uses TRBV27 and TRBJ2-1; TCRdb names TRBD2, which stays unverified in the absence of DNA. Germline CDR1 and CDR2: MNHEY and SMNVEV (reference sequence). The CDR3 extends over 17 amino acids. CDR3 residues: CASSSRLAGDGYNEQFF.

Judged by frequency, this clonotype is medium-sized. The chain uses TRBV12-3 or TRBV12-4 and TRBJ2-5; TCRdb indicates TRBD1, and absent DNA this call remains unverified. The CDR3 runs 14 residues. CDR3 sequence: CASSPRGPLETQYF.

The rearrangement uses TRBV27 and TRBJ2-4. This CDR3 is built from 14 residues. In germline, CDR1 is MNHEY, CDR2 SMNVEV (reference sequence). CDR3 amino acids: CASSSVGPKNIQYF.

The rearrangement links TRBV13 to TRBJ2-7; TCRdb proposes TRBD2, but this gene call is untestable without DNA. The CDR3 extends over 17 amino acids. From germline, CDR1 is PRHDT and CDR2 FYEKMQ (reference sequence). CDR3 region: CASSLPSGTSGGIEQYF.

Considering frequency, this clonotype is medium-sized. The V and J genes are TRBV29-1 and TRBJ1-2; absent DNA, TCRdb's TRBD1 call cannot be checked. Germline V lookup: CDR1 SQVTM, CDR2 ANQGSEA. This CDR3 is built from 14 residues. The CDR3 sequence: CSVDVGQLSYGYTF.

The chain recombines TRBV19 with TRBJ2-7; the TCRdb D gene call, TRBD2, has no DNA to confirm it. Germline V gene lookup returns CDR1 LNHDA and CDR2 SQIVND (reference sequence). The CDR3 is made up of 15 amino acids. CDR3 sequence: CASSAGTSKTYEQYF. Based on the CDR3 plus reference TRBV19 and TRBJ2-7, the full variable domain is DGGITQSPKYLFRKEGQNVTLSCEQNLNHDAMYWYRQDPGQGLRLIYYSQIVNDFQKGDIAEGYSVSREKKESFPLTVTSAQKNPTAFYLCASSAGTSKTYEQYFGPGTRLTVT.

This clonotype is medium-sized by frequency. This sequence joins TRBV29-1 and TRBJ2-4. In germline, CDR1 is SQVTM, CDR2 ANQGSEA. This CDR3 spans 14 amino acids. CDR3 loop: CSVVTELAKNIQYF.

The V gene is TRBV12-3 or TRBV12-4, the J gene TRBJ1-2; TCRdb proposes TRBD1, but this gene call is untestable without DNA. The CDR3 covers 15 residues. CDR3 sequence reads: CASSFAQGADYAYTF.

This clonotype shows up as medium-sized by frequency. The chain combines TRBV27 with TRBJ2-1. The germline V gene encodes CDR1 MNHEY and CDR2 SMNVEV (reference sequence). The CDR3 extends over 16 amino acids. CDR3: CASSLSQPTGWNEQFF.

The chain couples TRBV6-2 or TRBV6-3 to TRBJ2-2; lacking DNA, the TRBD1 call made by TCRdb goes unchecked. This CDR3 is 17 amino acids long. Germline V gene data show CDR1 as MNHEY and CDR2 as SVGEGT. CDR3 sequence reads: CASSTPLDRSYTGELFF.

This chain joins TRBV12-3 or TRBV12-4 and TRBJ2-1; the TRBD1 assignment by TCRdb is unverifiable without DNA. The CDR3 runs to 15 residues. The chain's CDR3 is CASSPGEVGDNEQFF.

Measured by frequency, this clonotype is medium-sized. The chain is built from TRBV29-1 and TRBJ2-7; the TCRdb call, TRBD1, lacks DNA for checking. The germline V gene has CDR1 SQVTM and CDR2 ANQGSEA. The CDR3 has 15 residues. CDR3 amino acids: CSVLFLGTDTYEQYF.

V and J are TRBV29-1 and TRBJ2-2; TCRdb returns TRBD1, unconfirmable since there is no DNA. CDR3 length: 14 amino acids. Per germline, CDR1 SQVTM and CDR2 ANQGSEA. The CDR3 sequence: CSVGGTLNTGELFF.

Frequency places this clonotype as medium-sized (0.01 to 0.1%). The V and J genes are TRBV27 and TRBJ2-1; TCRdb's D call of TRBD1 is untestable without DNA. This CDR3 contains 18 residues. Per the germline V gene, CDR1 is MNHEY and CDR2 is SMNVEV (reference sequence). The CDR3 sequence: CASSLSERGTGFYNEQFF.

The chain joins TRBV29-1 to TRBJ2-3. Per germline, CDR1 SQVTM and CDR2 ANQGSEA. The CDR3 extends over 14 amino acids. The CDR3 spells CSVEDRSSTDTQYF.

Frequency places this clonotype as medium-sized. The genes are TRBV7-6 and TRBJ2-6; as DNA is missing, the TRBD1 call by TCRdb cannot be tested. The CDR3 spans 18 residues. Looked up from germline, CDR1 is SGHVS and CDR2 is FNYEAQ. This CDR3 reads CASSPEDREWSGANVLTF. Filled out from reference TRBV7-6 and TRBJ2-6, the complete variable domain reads GAGVSQSPRYKVTKRGQDVALRCDPISGHVSLYWYRQALGQGPEFLTYFNYEAQQDKSGLPNDRFSAERPEGSISTLTIQRTEQRDSAMYRCASSPEDREWSGANVLTFGAGSRLTVL.

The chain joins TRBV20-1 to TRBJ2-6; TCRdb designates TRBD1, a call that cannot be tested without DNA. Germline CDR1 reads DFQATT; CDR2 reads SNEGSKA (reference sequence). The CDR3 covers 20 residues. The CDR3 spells CSATTQGAQMGFSGANVLTF.

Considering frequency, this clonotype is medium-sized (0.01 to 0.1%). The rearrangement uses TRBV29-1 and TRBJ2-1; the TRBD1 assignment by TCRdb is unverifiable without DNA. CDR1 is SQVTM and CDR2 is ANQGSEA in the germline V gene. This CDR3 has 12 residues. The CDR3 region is CSVEAGDNEQFF.

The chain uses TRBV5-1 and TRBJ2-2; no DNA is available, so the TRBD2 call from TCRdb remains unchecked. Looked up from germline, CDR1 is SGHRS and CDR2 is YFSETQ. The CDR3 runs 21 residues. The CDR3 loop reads CASDSFGSGDSETGEPGELFF.

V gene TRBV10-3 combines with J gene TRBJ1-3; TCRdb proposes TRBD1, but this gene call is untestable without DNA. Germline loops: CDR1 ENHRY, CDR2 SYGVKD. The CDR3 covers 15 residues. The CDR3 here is CAIRNDRGTGNTIYF.

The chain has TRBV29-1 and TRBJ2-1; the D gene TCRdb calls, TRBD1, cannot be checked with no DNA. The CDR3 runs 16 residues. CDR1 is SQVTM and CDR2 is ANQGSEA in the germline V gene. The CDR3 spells CSVEAYQGINYNEQFF.

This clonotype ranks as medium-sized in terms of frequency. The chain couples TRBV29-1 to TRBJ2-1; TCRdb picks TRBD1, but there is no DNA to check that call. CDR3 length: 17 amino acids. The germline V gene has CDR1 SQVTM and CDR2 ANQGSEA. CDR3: CSVESPGVARDQNEQFF.

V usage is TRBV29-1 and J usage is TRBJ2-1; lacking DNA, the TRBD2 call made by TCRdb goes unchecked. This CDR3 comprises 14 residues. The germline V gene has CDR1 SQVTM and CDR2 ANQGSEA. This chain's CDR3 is CSAILTVAFNEQFF.

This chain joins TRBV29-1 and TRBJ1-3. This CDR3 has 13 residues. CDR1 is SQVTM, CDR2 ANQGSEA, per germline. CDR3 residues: CSALFTSGNTIYF.

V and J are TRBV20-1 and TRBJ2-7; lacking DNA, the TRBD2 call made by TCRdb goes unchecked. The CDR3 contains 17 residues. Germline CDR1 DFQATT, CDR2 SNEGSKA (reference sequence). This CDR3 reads CSARDSQGAGVYSEQYF.

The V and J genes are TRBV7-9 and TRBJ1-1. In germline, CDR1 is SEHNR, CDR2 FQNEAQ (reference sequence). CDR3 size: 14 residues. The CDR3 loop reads CASSLAGVVSEAFF.

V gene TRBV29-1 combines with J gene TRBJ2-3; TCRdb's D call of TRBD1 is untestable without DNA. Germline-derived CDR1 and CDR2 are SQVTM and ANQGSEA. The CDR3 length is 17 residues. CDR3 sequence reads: CSPWGPDREGATDTQYF.

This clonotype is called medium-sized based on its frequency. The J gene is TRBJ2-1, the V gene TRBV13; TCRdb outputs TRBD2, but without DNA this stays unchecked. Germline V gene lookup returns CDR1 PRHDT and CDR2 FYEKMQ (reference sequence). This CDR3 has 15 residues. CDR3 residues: CASSPGLAGPNEQFF.

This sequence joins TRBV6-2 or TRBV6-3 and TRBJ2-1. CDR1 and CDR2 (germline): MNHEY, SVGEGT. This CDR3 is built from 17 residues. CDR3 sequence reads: CASSFEPWESAYNEQFF.